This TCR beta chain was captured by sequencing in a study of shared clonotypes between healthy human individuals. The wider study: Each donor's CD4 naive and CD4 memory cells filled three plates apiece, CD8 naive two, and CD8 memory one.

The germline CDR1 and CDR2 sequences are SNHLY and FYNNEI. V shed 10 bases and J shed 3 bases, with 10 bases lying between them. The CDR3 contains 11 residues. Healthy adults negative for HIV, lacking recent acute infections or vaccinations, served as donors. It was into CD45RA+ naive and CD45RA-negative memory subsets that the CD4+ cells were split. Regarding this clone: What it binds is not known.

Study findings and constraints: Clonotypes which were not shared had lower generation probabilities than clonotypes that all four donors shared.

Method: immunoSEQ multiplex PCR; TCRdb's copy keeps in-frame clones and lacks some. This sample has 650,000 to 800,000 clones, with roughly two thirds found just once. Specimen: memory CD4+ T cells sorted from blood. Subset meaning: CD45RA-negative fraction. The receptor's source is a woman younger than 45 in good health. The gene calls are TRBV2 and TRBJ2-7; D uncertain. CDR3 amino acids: CATGGVYEQYF. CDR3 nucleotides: TGTGCCACGGGCGGAGTCTACGAGCAGTACTTC.